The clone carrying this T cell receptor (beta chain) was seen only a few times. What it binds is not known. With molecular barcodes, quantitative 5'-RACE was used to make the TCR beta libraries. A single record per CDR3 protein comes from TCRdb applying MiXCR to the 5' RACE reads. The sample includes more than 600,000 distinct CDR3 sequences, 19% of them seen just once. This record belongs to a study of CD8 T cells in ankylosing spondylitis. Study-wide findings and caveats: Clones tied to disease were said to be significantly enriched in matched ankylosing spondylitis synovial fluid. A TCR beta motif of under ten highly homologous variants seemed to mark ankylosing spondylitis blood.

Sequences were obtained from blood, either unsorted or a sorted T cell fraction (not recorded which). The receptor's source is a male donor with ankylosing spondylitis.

The CDR3 coding sequence is TGCGCCAGCAGCTTGGTGGGTCCCGCGCCGAACACCGGGGAGCTGTTTTTT. Translated, it gives CASSLVGPAPNTGELFF. The V gene is TRBV5-1, the J gene TRBJ2-2; D not certain. CDR1 is SGHRS, CDR2 YFSETQ, per germline. The CDR3 covers 17 residues. Between the trimmed V and J ends, which lost 0 bases and 0 bases, there was a span of 12 bases.